A single sample is the source of the 32 T cell receptor beta chains below, sequenced in a study of spatial heterogeneity in lung cancer. Each CDR3 protein gets one entry after TCRdb re-called the 5' RACE reads with MiXCR. The sample contains over 7,500 distinct CDR3 sequences, 6.5% to 9.5% of which appear only once. Stated time point: sample taken at primary tumor resection. Material for sequencing was whole RNA from tumor, nontumor lung or frozen PBMC, left unsorted. Sample: PBMCs, taken at surgery. The receptor source for this set is a male donor with early-stage non-small cell lung cancer.

Judged by abundance, this clonotype is medium-sized. This beta chain is off target for a library built for alpha chains, so its abundance means little. CDR3 region: CASSPEASPYNEQFF. CDR3 sequence (DNA): TGTGCCAGCAGCCCCGAGGCTTCTCCCTACAATGAGCAGTTCTTC. The chain is built from TRBV11-3 and TRBJ2-1; D remains ambiguous. With 5 bases removed from V and 2 bases from J, the gap between germline ends came to 13 bases. This CDR3 is built from 15 residues. Germline V gives CDR1 SGHNT, CDR2 YENEEA.

This clonotype was counted many times. For a library built for alpha chains, this beta chain is a stray read; little rests on its size. The CDR3 DNA is TGCAGTGCTAGAGGTACGGGTCCGGTCGGTGAGCAGTTCTTC. Encoded protein: CSARGTGPVGEQFF. The chain employs TRBV20-1 and TRBJ2-1, with D unresolved. The ends were cut back, 1 base at V and 9 bases at J, with 16 bases in the middle. The CDR3 consists of 14 residues. Germline V CDR1 and CDR2: DFQATT, SNEGSKA (reference sequence).

Regarding this clonotype: In a library made to pick up alpha chains, this beta chain is a stray read with a size that means little. CDR3 protein: CASKTGGAGNTIYF. DNA of the CDR3: TGTGCCAGCAAAACAGGAGGGGCTGGAAACACCATATATTTT. This chain uses TRBV2 with TRBJ1-3; D perhaps matches TRBD1 (5 bases). Germline V gene sequence: CDR1 SNHLY, CDR2 FYNNEI. Trimming left V 7 bases short and J 2 bases short, with 12 bases between. The CDR3 length is 14 residues.

As for this clonotype: The size of this beta chain means little, since it is a stray read in a library made for alpha chains. The rearrangement uses TRBV2 and TRBJ1-6; D is unclear. Trimming took off 2 bases at V and 0 bases at J, with 11 bases between the two ends. The CDR3 is made up of 17 amino acids. Per the germline V gene, CDR1 is SNHLY and CDR2 is FYNNEI. The CDR3 loop reads CASSERAVSSYNSPLHF. The CDR3 DNA follows: TGTGCCAGCAGTGAACGCGCGGTGAGCTCCTATAATTCACCCCTCCACTTT.

This clonotype was picked up many times. This beta chain is an off-target read within a library intended for alpha chains, so its frequency means little. V gene TRBV6-1 combines with J gene TRBJ2-2; 9 positions match TRBD2. This CDR3 comprises 20 residues. From germline, CDR1 is MNHNS and CDR2 SASEGT. The V and J ends lost 6 bases and 9 bases, in that order; junction bases with no gene match: 26. CDR3 amino acids: CASRRGGLAGNRGGNRELFF. CDR3 coding DNA: TGTGCCAGCAGGAGGGGAGGCCTAGCGGGAAATCGCGGGGGGAACCGGGAGCTGTTTTTT.

On this clonotype itself: This beta chain is an off-target read within a library intended for alpha chains, so its frequency means little. The chain combines TRBV5-1 with TRBJ2-2; D possibly corresponds to TRBD1 (7 bases). CDR3 length: 16 amino acids. V was trimmed by 3 bases and J by 0 bases, leaving 12 bases between them. Germline V gene data show CDR1 as SGHRS and CDR2 as YFSETQ. In nucleotides, the CDR3 is TGCGCCAGCAGCTCTACAGGGGACTCGAACACCGGGGAGCTGTTTTTT. It yields the protein CASSSTGDSNTGELFF.

Ten or more counts support this clonotype. Within a library made for alpha chains, this beta chain is off target, and its count is uninformative. The rearrangement uses TRBV27 and TRBJ2-1; a possible D gene is TRBD2 (8 bases). CDR1 MNHEY and CDR2 SMNVEV come from the germline V gene (reference sequence). CDR3 length equals 15 residues. Trimming took off 5 bases at V and 10 bases at J, with 21 bases between the two ends. The CDR3 sequence is CASSQRQGSGGEQFF. The CDR3 coding sequence is TGTGCCAGCAGTCAGCGACAGGGTTCGGGGGGGGAGCAGTTCTTC.

This clonotype has a count of ten or more. This beta chain is a stray read from a library made for alpha chains; its abundance is not meaningful. The gene calls are TRBV10-3 and TRBJ1-2; TRBD1 agrees at 7 bases. Germline-derived CDR1 and CDR2 are ENHRY and SYGVKD. There are 14 residues in the CDR3. J was trimmed by 8 bases and V by 2 bases; bases with no gene match: 8. CDR3 in DNA: TGTGCCATCAGTGAGCCCAGAGACAGGGAGGGCTACACCTTC. Residues: CAISEPRDREGYTF.

By frequency in the sample, this clonotype is large (0.1 to 1%). This beta chain is a stray read from a library made for alpha chains; its abundance is not meaningful. The chain combines TRBV6-6 with TRBJ1-2, with D tentatively TRBD1 (5 bases). The CDR3 has 14 amino acids. Trimming pared 4 bases from V and 0 bases from J, leaving 9 bases between. CDR1 and CDR2 (germline): MNHNY, SVGAGI (reference sequence). DNA for the CDR3: TGTGCCAGCAGTTGGCAGGGCGCTAACTATGGCTACACCTTC. Amino acids: CASSWQGANYGYTF.

This clonotype appeared many times. For a library built for alpha chains, this beta chain is a stray read; little rests on its size. The chain joins TRBV27 to TRBJ2-3; D tentatively fits TRBD1 or TRBD2 (5 bases each). Germline-derived CDR1 and CDR2 are MNHEY and SMNVEV (reference sequence). The CDR3 contains 14 residues. Between the trimmed V and J ends, which lost 6 bases and 0 bases, there was a span of 10 bases. The CDR3 sequence is CASSYWDSTDTQYF. The DNA for the CDR3 is TGTGCCAGCAGCTATTGGGACAGCACAGATACGCAGTATTTT.

This clonotype was observed at least ten times. For a library built for alpha chains, this beta chain is a stray read; little rests on its size. CDR3 amino acids: CASSKAVLGNTIYF. The CDR3 bases are TGTGCCAGCAGCAAGGCAGTCCTTGGAAACACCATATATTTT. This chain uses TRBV21-1 with TRBJ1-3. TRBV21-1 corresponds to a pseudogene. The CDR3 is made up of 14 amino acids.

This clonotype is classed as large. The library was designed around alpha chains, so this beta chain is a stray read whose abundance carries little weight. The V gene is TRBV29-1, the J gene TRBJ2-6, with unresolved D. The V and J ends lost 1 base and 4 bases respectively, with 2 bases between them. From germline, CDR1 is SQVTM and CDR2 ANQGSEA. The CDR3 contains 12 residues. The CDR3 coding sequence is TGCAGCGTTGAAGCCGGGGCCAACGTCCTGACTTTC. Translating it yields CSVEAGANVLTF.

Details on this clonotype: With the library built for alpha chains, this beta chain is off target and its frequency is not meaningful. The chain is built from TRBV25-1 and TRBJ2-2, with 7 bases fitting TRBD2. From germline, CDR1 is MGHDK and CDR2 SYGVNS. The ends lost 5 bases at V and 4 bases at J; junction bases unmatched: 7. The CDR3 extends over 15 amino acids. CDR3 sequence (DNA): TGTGCCAGCAGTTCGCCCAGCGGGGTCACCGGGGAGCTGTTTTTT. This gives the protein CASSSPSGVTGELFF. Using reference TRBV25-1 and TRBJ2-2 for the parts outside the CDR3, the full variable domain is EADIYQTPRYLVIGTGKKITLECSQTMGHDKMYWYQQDPGMELHLIHYSYGVNSTEKGDLSSESTVSRIRTEHFPLTLESARPSHTSQYLCASSSPSGVTGELFFGEGSRLTVL.

The sample holds many counts of this clonotype. Since the library was made to target alpha chains, this beta chain is a stray read and its abundance is not meaningful. The chain links TRBV7-3 to TRBJ2-1, with a possible D match to TRBD2 (6 bases). Germline CDR1 is SGHTA and CDR2 is FQGTGA. The CDR3 is made up of 13 amino acids. Trimming removed 2 bases from V and 10 bases from J, with 12 bases in between. The CDR3 spells CASSLDFAGEQFF. The CDR3 coding sequence is TGTGCCAGCAGCTTAGATTTCGCGGGGGAGCAGTTCTTC.

This clonotype is labeled as medium-sized (0.01 to 0.1%). In a library made to pick up alpha chains, this beta chain is a stray read with a size that means little. The J gene is TRBJ1-1, the V gene TRBV18, with D unclear. V gave up 2 bases and J gave up 1 base, with 8 bases separating them. This CDR3 contains 14 residues. Per germline, CDR1 KGHSH and CDR2 LQKENI. The CDR3 here is CASSPVQGNTEAFF. CDR3 coding DNA: TGTGCCAGCTCACCAGTTCAAGGGAACACTGAAGCTTTCTTT.

This clonotype came up many times. With the library built for alpha chains, this beta chain is off target and its frequency is not meaningful. The J gene is TRBJ2-7, the V gene TRBV20-1; a possible D gene is TRBD2 (6 bases). CDR1 and CDR2 (germline): DFQATT, SNEGSKA (reference sequence). V lost 3 bases, J lost 2 bases, and 14 bases lay in between. The CDR3 is made up of 14 amino acids. In DNA form, the CDR3 reads TGCAGTGCTAGCGGAGAACGGGGGACCTACGAGCAGTACTTC. Amino acids: CSASGERGTYEQYF.

This clonotype was detected many times. Because the library targeted alpha chains, this beta chain is an off-target read whose size means little. CDR3 DNA: TGTGCCAGCAGCTTAACTTCGGGTTCGAATGAGCAGTTCTTC. This encodes CASSLTSGSNEQFF. The chain combines TRBV7-3 with TRBJ2-1, with D unclear. This CDR3 has 14 residues. Trimming shortened V by 0 bases and J by 7 bases, and 10 bases separated the two germline ends. Germline values: CDR1 SGHTA, CDR2 FQGTGA.

To note about this clonotype: This beta chain came through as a stray read in a library set up for alpha chains, and its size says little. The chain recombines TRBV4-2 with TRBJ1-4; 7 nucleotides align to TRBD1. Germline loops: CDR1 LGHNA, CDR2 YNFKEQ. J lost 2 bases, V lost 3 bases, and 6 bases had no gene match. The CDR3 extends over 16 amino acids. DNA of the CDR3: TGTGCCAGCAGCCAGGTTCCGGGACAGACTAATGAAAAACTGTTTTTT. Amino acid sequence: CASSQVPGQTNEKLFF.

Many counts were recorded for this clonotype. The library was built for alpha chains, so this beta chain is an off-target read and its size means little. The chain recombines TRBV24-1 with TRBJ2-1; D remains ambiguous. Germline loops: CDR1 KGHDR, CDR2 SFDVKD. This CDR3 is 13 amino acids long. Trimming shortened V by 0 bases and J by 8 bases, and 7 bases separated the two germline ends. The CDR3 DNA reads as TGTGCCACCAGTGATTTGGCTGGCCATGAGCAGTTCTTC. Amino acids: CATSDLAGHEQFF.

This clonotype was counted between two and nine times. A library prepared for alpha chains yielded this beta chain as an off-target read; its size is of little meaning. The chain carries TRBV28 and TRBJ2-7; D is unresolved. Germline V gene data show CDR1 as MDHEN and CDR2 as SYDVKM. The CDR3 runs 15 residues. V was pared by 6 bases and J by 2 bases, with 17 bases between. In DNA, the CDR3 is TGTGCCAGCAGCTCTCCGCCTACTTCTACCTACGAGCAGTACTTC. Amino acids: CASSSPPTSTYEQYF.

This clonotype has more than one count but fewer than ten. This beta chain is an off-target read within a library intended for alpha chains, so its frequency means little. The chain combines TRBV24-1 with TRBJ1-2; the D gene is possibly TRBD1 (6 bases). Germline V CDR1 and CDR2: KGHDR, SFDVKD. This CDR3 comprises 13 residues. V dropped 6 bases and J dropped 6 bases, with 13 bases sitting between them. The CDR3 reads CATSKDSRHGYTF. The CDR3, as DNA: TGTGCCACCAGTAAGGACAGTCGGCATGGCTACACCTTC.

In this sample, this clonotype turned up many times. Since it is a stray read in a library aimed at alpha chains, this beta chain has a size that is not meaningful. The chain combines TRBV5-1 with TRBJ2-1; a possible D gene is TRBD2 (5 bases). V lost 5 bases and J lost 0, with 12 bases in between. The CDR3 consists of 15 residues. The germline gives CDR1 SGHRS, CDR2 YFSETQ. The CDR3 sequence is CASRLAGDSYNEQFF. The CDR3 coding sequence is TGCGCCAGCAGGTTAGCCGGGGACTCCTACAATGAGCAGTTCTTC.

This clonotype appeared many times. In a library made to pick up alpha chains, this beta chain is a stray read with a size that means little. CDR3 loop: CASGLIFGVDTGELFF. In DNA, the CDR3 is TGTGCTAGTGGCCTGATATTCGGGGTGGACACCGGGGAGCTGTTTTTT. The rearrangement uses TRBV12-5 and TRBJ2-2; a possible D gene is TRBD2 (5 bases). Germline V gene sequence: CDR1 LGHNT, CDR2 FRNRAP. The CDR3 loop spans 16 amino acids. Trimming pared 6 bases from V and 3 bases from J, leaving 17 bases between.

The sample holds many counts of this clonotype. Since the library was made to target alpha chains, this beta chain is a stray read and its abundance is not meaningful. This chain uses TRBV10-3 with TRBJ2-7; 10 positions agree with TRBD2. V lost 4 bases to trimming and J lost 5 bases; unmatched junction nucleotides: 14. This CDR3 has 17 amino acids. Germline V gene lookup returns CDR1 ENHRY and CDR2 SYGVKD. The CDR3 sequence is CAISAGTSAPTSHEQYF. The CDR3 nucleotides are TGTGCCATCAGTGCCGGGACTAGCGCCCCAACTTCCCACGAGCAGTACTTC.

At least ten counts were recorded for this clonotype. A library made for alpha chains picked up this beta chain off target, so its size means little. This sequence joins TRBV30 and TRBJ1-1, with TRBD1 matching over 8 bases. The trim removed 4 bases at V and 5 bases at J, leaving 6 bases unmatched. Germline loops: CDR1 GTSNPN, CDR2 SVGIG (reference sequence). This CDR3 comprises 13 residues. This CDR3 is CAWNIQGVTEAFF. The CDR3 coding sequence is TGTGCCTGGAATATACAGGGGGTGACTGAAGCTTTCTTT.

This clonotype was seen ten or more times. This beta chain appears as a stray read in a library generated for alpha chains; its size is not informative. The chain carries TRBV5-4 and TRBJ2-7, with 9 nucleotides matching TRBD1. The germline V gene encodes CDR1 SGHNT and CDR2 YYREEE (reference sequence). The CDR3 is 13 amino acids. Losses at the gene ends were 6 bases for V and 3 bases for J; bases not matched to a gene: 4. CDR3 amino acids: CASTSGQGYEQYF. The CDR3 region has the DNA TGTGCCAGCACCTCGGGACAGGGCTACGAGCAGTACTTC.

This clonotype has at least ten counts. A library prepared for alpha chains yielded this beta chain as an off-target read; its size is of little meaning. The chain combines TRBV5-1 with TRBJ1-2; D is unresolved. CDR1 SGHRS and CDR2 YFSETQ come from the germline V gene. V was cut by 0 bases and J by 4 bases, with 7 bases left in between. This CDR3 contains 13 residues. This CDR3 is CASSLGVGYGYTF. The CDR3 region has the DNA TGCGCCAGCAGCTTGGGGGTCGGCTATGGCTACACCTTC.

This clonotype occurred many times. A library made for alpha chains picked up this beta chain off target, so its size means little. The CDR3 DNA follows: TGTGCCAGCAGCTCCGGGGCAGGGAACTACGAGCAGTACTTC. Residues: CASSSGAGNYEQYF. This chain uses TRBV7-2 with TRBJ2-7; D may match TRBD1 or TRBD2 (5 bases each). This CDR3 region has 14 residues. CDR1 and CDR2 (germline): SGHTA, FQGNSA. V lost 4 bases and J 3 bases, leaving 13 bases between the germline ends.

The table lists this clonotype with many counts. This beta chain represents an off-target read in a library built for alpha chains; its size is of limited meaning. J is TRBJ1-1 and V is TRBV7-6; possibly TRBD1 for D (5 bases). Trimming removed 1 base from V and 9 bases from J, with 12 bases in between. This CDR3 spans 13 amino acids. CDR1 and CDR2 from the germline V gene are SGHVS and FNYEAQ. DNA of the CDR3: TGTGCCAGCAGCTTAGGATCGGGGGGTAAAGCTTTCTTT. Translating it yields CASSLGSGGKAFF.

The sample holds many counts of this clonotype. Since it is a stray read in a library aimed at alpha chains, this beta chain has a size that is not meaningful. The genes are TRBV12-3 or TRBV12-4 and TRBJ2-3; D is unclear. The V gene lost 3 bases and the J gene lost 0 bases, with 4 bases spanning the gap. This CDR3 spans 13 amino acids. The CDR3 DNA sequence: TGTGCCAGCAGTTTTTCTAGCACAGATACGCAGTATTTT. The encoded protein is CASSFSSTDTQYF.

A note on this clonotype: This beta chain is a stray read from a library made for alpha chains; its abundance is not meaningful. The rearrangement uses TRBV6-2 or TRBV6-3 and TRBJ1-1, with D unresolved. The germline V and J ends were trimmed by 9 bases and 8 bases, with 16 bases remaining between them. Germline CDR1 and CDR2: MNHEY and SVGEGT. CDR3 length: 12 amino acids. CDR3: CASGLGGGEAFF. Here the CDR3 DNA reads TGTGCCAGTGGTTTGGGAGGAGGCGAAGCTTTCTTT.

Comments on this clonotype: This beta chain is a stray sequence in a library constructed for alpha chains; its clone size is not meaningful. V is TRBV7-9 and J is TRBJ2-2, with a possible D match to TRBD2 (5 bases). Germline loops: CDR1 SEHNR, CDR2 FQNEAQ (reference sequence). V gave up 5 bases and J gave up 7 bases, with 11 bases separating them. The CDR3 has 13 residues. CDR3 coding DNA: TGTGCCAGCAGCCCCGGGATGCTCGGGGAGCTGTTTTTT. Protein product: CASSPGMLGELFF.